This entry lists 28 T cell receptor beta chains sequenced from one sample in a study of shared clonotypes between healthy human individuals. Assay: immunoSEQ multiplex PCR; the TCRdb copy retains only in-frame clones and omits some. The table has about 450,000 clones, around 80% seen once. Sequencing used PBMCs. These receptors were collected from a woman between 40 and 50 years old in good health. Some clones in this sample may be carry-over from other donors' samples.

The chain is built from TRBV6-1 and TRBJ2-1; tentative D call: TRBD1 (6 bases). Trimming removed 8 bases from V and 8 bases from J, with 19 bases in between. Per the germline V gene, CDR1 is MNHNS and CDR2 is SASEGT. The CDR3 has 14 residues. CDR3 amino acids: CASLGGVSSDEQFF. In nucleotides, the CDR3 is TGTGCCAGCCTAGGGGGAGTGAGTTCGGATGAGCAGTTCTTC.

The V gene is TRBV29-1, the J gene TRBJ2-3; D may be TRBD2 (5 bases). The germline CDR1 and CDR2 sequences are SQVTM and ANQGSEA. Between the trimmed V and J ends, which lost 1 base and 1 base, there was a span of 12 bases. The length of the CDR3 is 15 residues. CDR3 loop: CSVEVGGWGTDTQYF. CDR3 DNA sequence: TGCAGCGTTGAAGTCGGCGGGTGGGGCACAGATACGCAGTATTTT.

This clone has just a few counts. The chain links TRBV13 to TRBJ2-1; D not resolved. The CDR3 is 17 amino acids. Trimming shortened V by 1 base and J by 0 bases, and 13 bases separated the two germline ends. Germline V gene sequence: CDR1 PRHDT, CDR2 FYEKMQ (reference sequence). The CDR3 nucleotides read TGTGCCAGCAGCTTAGTAGGTAGCATGAGCTCCTACAATGAGCAGTTCTTC. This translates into CASSLVGSMSSYNEQFF.

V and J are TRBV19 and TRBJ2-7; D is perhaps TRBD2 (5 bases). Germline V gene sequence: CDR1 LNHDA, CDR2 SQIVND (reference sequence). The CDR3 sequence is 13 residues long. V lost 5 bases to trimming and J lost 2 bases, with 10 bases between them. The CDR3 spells CASSRGPPYEQYF. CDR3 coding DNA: TGTGCCAGTAGTCGGGGTCCTCCCTACGAGCAGTACTTC.

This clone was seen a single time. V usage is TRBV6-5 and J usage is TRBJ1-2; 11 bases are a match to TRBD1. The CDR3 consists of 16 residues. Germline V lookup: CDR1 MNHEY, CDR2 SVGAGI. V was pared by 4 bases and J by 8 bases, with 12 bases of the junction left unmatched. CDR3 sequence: CASSSRGQGDGLGYTF. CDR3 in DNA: TGTGCCAGCAGTTCCCGGGGACAGGGGGATGGTTTGGGCTACACCTTC.

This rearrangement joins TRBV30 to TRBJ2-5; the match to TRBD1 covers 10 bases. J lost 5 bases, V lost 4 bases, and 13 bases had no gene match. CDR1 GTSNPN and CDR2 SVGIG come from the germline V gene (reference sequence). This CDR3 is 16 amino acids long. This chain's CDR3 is CAWIQRTGGFVETQYF. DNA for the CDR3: TGTGCCTGGATCCAAAGGACAGGGGGGTTTGTGGAGACCCAGTACTTC.

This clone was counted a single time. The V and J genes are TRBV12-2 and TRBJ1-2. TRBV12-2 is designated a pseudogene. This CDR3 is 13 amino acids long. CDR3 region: CASPPWGNYGYTF. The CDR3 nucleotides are TGTGCAAGCCCCCCTTGGGGGAACTATGGCTACACCTTC.

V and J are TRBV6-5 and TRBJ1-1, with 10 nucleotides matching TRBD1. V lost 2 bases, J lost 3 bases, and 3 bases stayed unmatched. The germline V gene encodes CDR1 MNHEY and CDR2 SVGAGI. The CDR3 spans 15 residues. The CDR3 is CASSYAGTGDTEAFF. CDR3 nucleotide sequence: TGTGCCAGCAGTTACGCCGGGACAGGGGACACTGAAGCTTTCTTT.

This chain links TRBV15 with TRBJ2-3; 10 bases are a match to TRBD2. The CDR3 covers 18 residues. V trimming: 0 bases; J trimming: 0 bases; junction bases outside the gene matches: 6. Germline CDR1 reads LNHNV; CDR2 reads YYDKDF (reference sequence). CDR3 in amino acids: CATSRDRQAGGSTDTQYF. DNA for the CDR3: TGTGCCACCAGCAGAGATCGTCAAGCGGGAGGGAGCACAGATACGCAGTATTTT.

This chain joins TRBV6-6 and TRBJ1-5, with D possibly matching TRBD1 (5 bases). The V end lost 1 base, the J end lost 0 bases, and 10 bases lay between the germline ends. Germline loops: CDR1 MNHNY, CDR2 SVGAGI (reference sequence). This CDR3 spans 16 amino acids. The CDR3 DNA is TGTGCCAGCAGTTACTTAGGACAATATAGCAATCAGCCCCAGCATTTT. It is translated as CASSYLGQYSNQPQHF.

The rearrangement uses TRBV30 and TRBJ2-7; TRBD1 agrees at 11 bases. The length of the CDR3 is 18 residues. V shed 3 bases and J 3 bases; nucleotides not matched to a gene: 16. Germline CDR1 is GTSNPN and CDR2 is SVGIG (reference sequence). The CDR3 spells CAWRRTGGLRGNFYEQYF. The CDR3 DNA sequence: TGTGCCTGGAGGAGGACAGGGGGCCTACGGGGGAACTTCTACGAGCAGTACTTC.

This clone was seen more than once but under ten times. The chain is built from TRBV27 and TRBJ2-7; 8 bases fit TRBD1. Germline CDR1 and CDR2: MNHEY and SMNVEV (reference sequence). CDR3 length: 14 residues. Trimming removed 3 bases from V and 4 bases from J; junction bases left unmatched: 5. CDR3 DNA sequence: TGTGCCAGCAGTTTTCGAGACAGGGGATACGAGCAGTACTTC. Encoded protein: CASSFRDRGYEQYF.

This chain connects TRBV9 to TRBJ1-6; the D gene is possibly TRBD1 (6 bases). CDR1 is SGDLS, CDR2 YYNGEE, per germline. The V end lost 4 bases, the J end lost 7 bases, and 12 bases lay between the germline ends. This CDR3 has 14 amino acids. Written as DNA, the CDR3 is TGTGCCAGCAGCTTAACAGGGCAGAATTCACCCCTCCACTTT. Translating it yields CASSLTGQNSPLHF. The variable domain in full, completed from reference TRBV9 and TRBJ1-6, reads DSGVTQTPKHLITATGQRVTLRCSPRSGDLSVYWYQQSLDQGLQFLIQYYNGEERAKGNILERFSAQQFPDLHSELNLSSLELGDSALYFCASSLTGQNSPLHFGNGTRLTVT.

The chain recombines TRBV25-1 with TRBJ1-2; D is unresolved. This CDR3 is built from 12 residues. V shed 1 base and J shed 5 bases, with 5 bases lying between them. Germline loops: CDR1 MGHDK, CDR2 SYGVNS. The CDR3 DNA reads TGTGCCAGCAGTGAATGGACGTATGGCTACACCTTC. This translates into CASSEWTYGYTF.

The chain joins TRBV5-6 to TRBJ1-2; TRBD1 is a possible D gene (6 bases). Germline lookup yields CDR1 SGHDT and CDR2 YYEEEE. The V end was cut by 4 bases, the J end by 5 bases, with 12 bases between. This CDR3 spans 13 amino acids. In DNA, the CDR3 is TGTGCCAGCAGCCCGGACAGAAATTATGGCTACACCTTC. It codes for CASSPDRNYGYTF.

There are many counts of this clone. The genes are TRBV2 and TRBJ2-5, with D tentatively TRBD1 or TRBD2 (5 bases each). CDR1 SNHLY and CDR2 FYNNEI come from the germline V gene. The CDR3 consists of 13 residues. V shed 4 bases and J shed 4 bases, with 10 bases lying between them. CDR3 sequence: CASSVLGRETQYF. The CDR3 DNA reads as TGTGCCAGCAGTGTGTTGGGACGAGAGACCCAGTACTTC.

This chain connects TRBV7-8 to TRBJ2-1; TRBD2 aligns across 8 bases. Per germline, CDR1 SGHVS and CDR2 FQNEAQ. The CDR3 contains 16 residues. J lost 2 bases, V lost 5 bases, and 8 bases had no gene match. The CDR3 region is CASSPLAGLAYNEQFF. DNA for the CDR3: TGTGCCAGCAGCCCGTTAGCGGGATTGGCCTACAATGAGCAGTTCTTC.

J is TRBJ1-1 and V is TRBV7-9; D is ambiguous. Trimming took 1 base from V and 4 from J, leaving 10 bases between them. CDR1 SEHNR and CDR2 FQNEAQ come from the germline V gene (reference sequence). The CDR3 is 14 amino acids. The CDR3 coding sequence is TGTGCCAGCAGCTTAGGGTCCGGTGGCACTGAAGCTTTCTTT. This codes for CASSLGSGGTEAFF.

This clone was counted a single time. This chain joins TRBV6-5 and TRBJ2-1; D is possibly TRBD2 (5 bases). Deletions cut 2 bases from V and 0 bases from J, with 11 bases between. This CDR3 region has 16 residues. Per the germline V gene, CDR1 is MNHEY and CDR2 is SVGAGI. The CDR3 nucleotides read TGTGCCAGCAGTTACGGACTCGAAAGCTCCTACAATGAGCAGTTCTTC. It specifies CASSYGLESSYNEQFF.

The CDR3 sequence is CADRLAFHTDTQYF. CDR3 sequence (DNA): TGTGCCGACAGACTAGCGTTTCACACAGATACGCAGTATTTT. This chain uses TRBV2 with TRBJ2-3; 8 nucleotides agree with TRBD2. The CDR3 length is 14 residues. Germline V gene lookup returns CDR1 SNHLY and CDR2 FYNNEI. Trimming removed 11 bases from V and 2 bases from J; junction bases left unmatched: 9. Variable domain in full (rest from reference TRBV2 and TRBJ2-3): EPEVTQTPSHQVTQMGQEVILRCVPISNHLYFYWYRQILGQKVEFLVSFYNNEISEKSEIFDDQFSVERPDGSNFTLKIRSTKLEDSAMYFCADRLAFHTDTQYFGPGTRLTVL.

CDR3 in amino acids: CASSPWTRDEQYF. Here the CDR3 DNA reads TGTGCCAGCAGCCCATGGACTAGGGACGAGCAGTACTTC. The chain uses TRBV5-6 and TRBJ2-7; TRBD2 matches 7 bases. Germline trimming cut 4 bases from V and 5 bases from J; bases unmatched to any gene: 6. Germline V gives CDR1 SGHDT, CDR2 YYEEEE. This CDR3 comprises 13 residues.

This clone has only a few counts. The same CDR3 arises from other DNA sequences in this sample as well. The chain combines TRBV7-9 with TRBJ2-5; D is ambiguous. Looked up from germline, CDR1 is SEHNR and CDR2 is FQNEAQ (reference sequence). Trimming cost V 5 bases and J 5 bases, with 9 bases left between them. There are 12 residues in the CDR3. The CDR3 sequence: CASSQLGETQYF. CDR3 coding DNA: TGTGCCAGCAGCCAGTTGGGTGAGACCCAGTACTTC.

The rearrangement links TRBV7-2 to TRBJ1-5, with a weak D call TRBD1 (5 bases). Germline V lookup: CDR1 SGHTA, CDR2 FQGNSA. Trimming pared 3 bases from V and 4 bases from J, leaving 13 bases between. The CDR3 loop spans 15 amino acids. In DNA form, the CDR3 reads TGTGCCAGCAGCTTGGAGGGGACCCAAAATCAGCCCCAGCATTTT. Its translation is CASSLEGTQNQPQHF.

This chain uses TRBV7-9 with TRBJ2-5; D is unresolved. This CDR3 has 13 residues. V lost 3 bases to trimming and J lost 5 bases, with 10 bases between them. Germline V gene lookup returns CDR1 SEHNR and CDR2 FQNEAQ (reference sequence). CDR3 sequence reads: CASSFSLVETQYF. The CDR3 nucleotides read TGTGCCAGCAGCTTTTCTTTGGTGGAGACCCAGTACTTC.

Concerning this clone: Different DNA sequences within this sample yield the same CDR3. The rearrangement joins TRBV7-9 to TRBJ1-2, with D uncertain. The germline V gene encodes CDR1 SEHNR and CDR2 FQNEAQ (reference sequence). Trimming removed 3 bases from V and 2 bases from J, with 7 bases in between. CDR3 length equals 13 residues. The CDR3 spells CASSFGSNYGYTF. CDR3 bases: TGTGCCAGCAGCTTCGGTAGCAACTATGGCTACACCTTC.

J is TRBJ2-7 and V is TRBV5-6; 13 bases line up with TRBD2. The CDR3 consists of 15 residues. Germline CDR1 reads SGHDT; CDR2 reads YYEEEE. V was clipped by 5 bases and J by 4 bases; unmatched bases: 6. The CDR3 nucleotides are TGTGCCAGCAGTTCCGGGACTAGCGGGATTTACGAGCAGTACTTC. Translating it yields CASSSGTSGIYEQYF.

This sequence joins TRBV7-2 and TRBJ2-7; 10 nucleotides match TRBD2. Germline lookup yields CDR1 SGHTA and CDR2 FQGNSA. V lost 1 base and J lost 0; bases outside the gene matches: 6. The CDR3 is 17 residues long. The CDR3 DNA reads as TGTGCCAGCAGCTTAGGCCCTAGCGGGAGCGCCTCCTACGAGCAGTACTTC. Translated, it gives CASSLGPSGSASYEQYF.

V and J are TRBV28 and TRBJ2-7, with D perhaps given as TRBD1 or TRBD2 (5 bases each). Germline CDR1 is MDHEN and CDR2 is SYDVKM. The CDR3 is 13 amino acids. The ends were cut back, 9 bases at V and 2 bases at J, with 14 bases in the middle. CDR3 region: CASRGAATYEQYF. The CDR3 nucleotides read TGTGCCAGTCGAGGGGCAGCTACCTACGAGCAGTACTTC.